This T cell receptor (beta chain) is drawn from a study of radiation and T cells in renal cell carcinoma. The time point denotes: baseline pretreatment blood. Treatment in this sample: 15 Gy SBRT to primary tumor, nephrectomy 4 weeks later. As for this clone: The antigen is unknown.

This CDR3 is built from 12 residues. Trimming shortened V by 6 bases and J by 3 bases, and 6 bases separated the two germline ends. Germline V gene data show CDR1 as MDHEN and CDR2 as SYDVKM. Profiling relied on immunoSEQ multiplex PCR, and the TCRdb table lists in-frame clones only, not all of them. The sample has 150,000 or so clones, around 90% seen once; the top ten hold around 4.4%. Findings and caveats of the study: Without pretreatment biopsies, baseline tumor clonotype presence was undetermined.

This chain connects TRBV28 to TRBJ1-5; D unclear. The sequence was obtained from a woman between 70 and 85 years old with renal cell carcinoma. The source material was blood, sampled from a patient whose treatment included radiotherapy and nephrectomy. CDR3 sequence (DNA): TGTGCCAGCAGGGAACTCAATCAGCCCCAGCATTTT. Its protein product is CASRELNQPQHF.